This T cell receptor (beta chain) derives from a study of response to subunit inactivated influenza vaccine. The V and J ends lost 3 bases and 2 bases respectively, with 11 bases between them. CDR3 length equals 13 residues. CDR1 and CDR2 from the germline V gene are SQVTM and ANQGSEA. Study-level points and caveats: The study's authors posited that every seasonal influenza vaccination enlists few new T cells.

One entry per CDR3 protein results from TCRdb running MiXCR on the RT-PCR reads. The table shows roughly 460,000 distinct CDR3 sequences, with roughly 11% occurring only once. A remark on this clonotype: The antigen is unknown.

This chain uses TRBV29-1 with TRBJ2-7; TRBD2 is a possible D gene (5 bases). This TCR was recovered from a man aged 50 or older who received an inactivated influenza vaccine. The sample was PBMCs from blood, taken roughly 45 days after vaccination. The CDR3 coding sequence is TGCAGCGTTGATACAGACGGGACCTACGAGCAGTACTTC. It translates to CSVDTDGTYEQYF.